What follows is one TCR beta chain and its context. Its specificity is unknown. TCRdb analysed the 5' RACE reads with MiXCR anew, one entry per CDR3 protein. This sample carries approximately 54,000 distinct CDR3 sequences, about 12% of them seen once, and the ten largest clones take roughly 22%. V lost 0 bases and J 7 bases, leaving 15 bases between the germline ends. The germline gives CDR1 MRHNA, CDR2 SNTAGT. The CDR3 is 15 residues long. The sample is drawn from a study of T-cell memory formation after mild COVID-19. The study, taken as a whole, reports: The study found contracting CD4+ clones mainly in CM and EM and contracting CD8+ clones in EMRA.

This chain joins TRBV6-4 and TRBJ1-2, with TRBD1 as a possible D gene (5 bases). Sequencing was carried out using PBMCs or a T cell subset sorted from them (not recorded which). This sequence was found in a man aged 18-30 years who had mild COVID-19 (a few samples of this study predate the infection). Cell type and time point are not known. The CDR3 DNA is TGTGCCAGCAGTGACTCAGGAACAGGATATGCTGGCTACACCTTC. It translates to CASSDSGTGYAGYTF.